The next 5 T cell receptor beta chains were all read from a single sample in a study of blood T cell repertoires in COVID-19. The method was immunoSEQ multiplex PCR; TCRdb's version includes in-frame clones alone and lacks a portion of them. This sample has approximately 300,000 clones; more than 70% occur once, and the top ten carry roughly 1.1%. Material: peripheral blood. The receptors come from a woman aged 45-65 years with acute or convalescent COVID-19.

The table lists this clone with a count of one. CDR3 protein: CASSQGTRQNSPLHF. CDR3 in DNA: TGCGCCAGCAGCCAAGGTACCAGGCAGAATTCACCCCTCCACTTT. The gene calls are TRBV4-1 and TRBJ1-6, with unresolved D. CDR3 length: 15 residues. V lost 1 base, J lost 7 bases, and 11 bases lay in between. Germline V gene sequence: CDR1 MGHRA, CDR2 YSYEKL.

The rearrangement links TRBV12-3 or TRBV12-4 to TRBJ1-3; 7 bases match TRBD1. J gave up 14 bases and V 4 bases, and 8 bases lay outside the gene matches. The CDR3 is 12 amino acids. The CDR3 here is CASSSHQGVVYF. In DNA, the CDR3 is TGTGCCAGCAGTTCTCACCAGGGGGTAGTATATTTT.

The V and J genes are TRBV12-3 or TRBV12-4 and TRBJ2-3, with 7 bases matching TRBD2. The CDR3 totals 12 residues. V lost 8 bases and J lost 4; bases outside the gene matches: 3. The CDR3 sequence is CASGLVPDTQYF. CDR3 DNA: TGTGCCAGCGGACTAGTCCCAGATACGCAGTATTTT.

V usage is TRBV7-9 and J usage is TRBJ2-3, with a tentative D call TRBD2 (6 bases). This CDR3 is built from 16 residues. The V gene lost 5 bases and the J gene lost 6 bases, with 21 bases spanning the gap. Looked up from germline, CDR1 is SEHNR and CDR2 is FQNEAQ (reference sequence). CDR3: CASSPSGGREADTQYF. In nucleotides, the CDR3 is TGTGCCAGCAGCCCCTCGGGTGGCAGGGAGGCTGATACGCAGTATTTT.

V is TRBV30 and J is TRBJ2-7; D uncertain. V lost 2 bases and J lost 6, with 8 bases in between. Germline loops: CDR1 GTSNPN, CDR2 SVGIG (reference sequence). This CDR3 is 11 amino acids long. The CDR3 nucleotides read TGTGCCTGGAGTCCTCGTTCCGAGCAGTACTTC. Translation gives CAWSPRSEQYF.